One and the same sample provided the 27 T cell receptor beta chains below, sequenced in a study of shared clonotypes between healthy human individuals (TCRdb year 2020). Library preparation employed the immunoSEQ multiplex PCR assay. As stored in TCRdb, this immuneACCESS dataset retains in-frame rearrangements with V and J assigned. A fraction of the clones does not appear; measured against another copy, unresolved V genes explain less than half of the discrepancy, and the remainder lacks a known reason. The table for this sample lists millions of clones; roughly 95% of them were counted only once. The ten largest clones take up 0.1% to 0.15% of the sample. Specimen: naive CD4+ T cells sorted from blood. The cell subset or site label, read with the paper, signifies: CD45RA+ positively selected. The receptors here all came from a man between 18 and 29 years old in good health.

V usage is TRBV30 and J usage is TRBJ2-7, with D perhaps TRBD1 or TRBD2 (5 bases each). Per germline, CDR1 GTSNPN and CDR2 SVGIG (reference sequence). The CDR3 has 12 amino acids. V was cut by 2 bases and J by 9 bases, with 14 bases left in between. The CDR3 here is CAWSSPPGRQYF. In DNA, the CDR3 is TGTGCCTGGAGTTCCCCCCCGGGACGGCAGTACTTC.

On this clone itself: A junction boundary mismatches the germline segment, possibly from a read error. The chain uses TRBV29-1 and TRBJ2-7, with D possibly TRBD1 on 7 matching bases. Germline V lookup: CDR1 SQVTM, CDR2 ANQGSEA. This CDR3 is 15 amino acids long. Here the CDR3 reads CSVEGGTVAGYEQYF. DNA of the CDR3: TGCAGCGTCGAAGGGGGGACAGTGGCCGGGTACGAGCAGTACTTC.

With regard to this clone: The junction shows a germline mismatch at one end, possibly a read error. The CDR3 DNA sequence: TGTGCCAGCAGCCTAACGCAGGTGACCGGGGAGCTGTTTTTT. This translates into CASSLTQVTGELFF. The rearrangement uses TRBV7-3 and TRBJ2-2; D gene unclear. Germline CDR1 SGHTA, CDR2 FQGTGA. The CDR3 covers 14 residues.

V gene TRBV7-2 combines with J gene TRBJ1-1; D call uncertain. Germline V lookup: CDR1 SGHTA, CDR2 FQGNSA. V was pared by 2 bases and J by 0 bases, with 16 bases between. CDR3 length: 17 amino acids. The CDR3 nucleotides read TGTGCCAGCAGCTTAAGGATCAACCCCAACTTGAACACTGAAGCTTTCTTT. Translating gives CASSLRINPNLNTEAFF. Filled out from reference TRBV7-2 and TRBJ1-1, the complete variable domain reads GAGVSQSPSNKVTEKGKDVELRCDPISGHTALYWYRQSLGQGLEFLIYFQGNSAPDKSGLPSDRFSAERTGGSVSTLTIQRTQQEDSAVYLCASSLRINPNLNTEAFFGQGTRLTVV.

This chain connects TRBV2 to TRBJ2-7, with TRBD1 matching over 9 bases. The trim removed 3 bases at V and 3 bases at J, leaving 3 bases unmatched. The CDR3 runs to 14 residues. Germline loops: CDR1 SNHLY, CDR2 FYNNEI. The CDR3 loop reads CASSEWDRVYEQYF. CDR3 nucleotide sequence: TGTGCCAGCAGTGAGTGGGACAGGGTCTACGAGCAGTACTTC.

The genes are TRBV11-2 and TRBJ1-2; 9 nucleotides align to TRBD1. V gave up 1 base and J gave up 6 bases; unmatched junction bases: 6. The CDR3 totals 15 residues. The germline gives CDR1 SGHAT, CDR2 FQNNGV. The CDR3 sequence is CASSLALWTGDGYTF. CDR3 coding DNA: TGTGCCAGCAGCTTAGCCCTTTGGACAGGGGATGGCTACACCTTC. Based on the CDR3 plus reference TRBV11-2 and TRBJ1-2, the full variable domain is EAGVAQSPRYKIIEKRQSVAFWCNPISGHATLYWYQQILGQGPKLLIQFQNNGVVDDSQLPKDRFSAERLKGVDSTLKIQPAKLEDSAVYLCASSLALWTGDGYTFGSGTRLTVV.

This chain connects TRBV23-1 to TRBJ2-2; the D gene could be TRBD1 or TRBD2 (5 bases each). TRBV23-1 is marked as an open reading frame, function uncertain. V shed 3 bases and J shed 6 bases, with 11 bases lying between them. There are 14 residues in the CDR3. CDR3 sequence: CASSQRGVPGELFF. CDR3 sequence (DNA): TGCGCCAGCAGTCAGAGGGGAGTACCCGGGGAGCTGTTTTTT.

CDR3 nucleotides: TGTGCCTGGAGTCCAGACAGGGCAGGCGATCAGCCCCAGCATTTT. It codes for CAWSPDRAGDQPQHF. The rearrangement joins TRBV30 to TRBJ1-5, with 7 bases that match TRBD1. The ends lost 2 bases at V and 5 bases at J; junction bases unmatched: 9. Germline CDR1 is GTSNPN and CDR2 is SVGIG (reference sequence). The CDR3 has 15 residues.

V gene TRBV2 combines with J gene TRBJ2-5; D is perhaps TRBD1 (6 bases). CDR1 SNHLY and CDR2 FYNNEI come from the germline V gene. This CDR3 is 13 amino acids long. The V end was cut by 10 bases, the J end by 2 bases, with 14 bases between. CDR3 protein: CAKQRDIQETQYF. In nucleotides, the CDR3 is TGTGCCAAGCAACGGGACATACAAGAGACCCAGTACTTC.

The rearrangement uses TRBV2 and TRBJ1-5; D uncertain. The CDR3 extends over 15 amino acids. CDR1 and CDR2 (germline): SNHLY, FYNNEI. V dropped 4 bases and J dropped 3 bases, with 13 bases sitting between them. CDR3 bases: TGTGCCAGCAGTGCCCCTGGACGGTACAATCAGCCCCAGCATTTT. Its translation: CASSAPGRYNQPQHF.

The chain employs TRBV18 and TRBJ2-7; the D is unclear. The germline gives CDR1 KGHSH, CDR2 LQKENI. The CDR3 is 14 amino acids. Trimming cost V 0 bases and J 7 bases, with 13 bases left between them. The chain's CDR3 is CASSPPSLLREQYF. Written as DNA, the CDR3 is TGTGCCAGCTCACCACCGTCTCTTCTCCGGGAGCAGTACTTC.

V gene TRBV4-1 combines with J gene TRBJ1-2; no clear D. The CDR3 covers 16 residues. Trimming left V 0 bases short and J 4 bases short, with 15 bases between. Germline CDR1 MGHRA, CDR2 YSYEKL. The CDR3 coding sequence is TGCGCCAGCAGCCAAGATCGCCCAGGAACAACCTATGGCTACACCTTC. This sequence encodes CASSQDRPGTTYGYTF.

The V and J genes are TRBV6-6 and TRBJ2-3; possibly TRBD1 for D (6 bases). Trimming removed 8 bases at V and 2 bases at J, with 14 bases between. The CDR3 has 14 amino acids. Per germline, CDR1 MNHNY and CDR2 SVGAGI (reference sequence). CDR3 nucleotide sequence: TGTGCCAGCTTACAGGGTCAAAACACAGATACGCAGTATTTT. Its protein is CASLQGQNTDTQYF.

The V call is TRBV5-5, the J call TRBJ1-1, with unresolved D. The CDR3 contains 15 residues. Between the trimmed V and J ends, which lost 0 bases and 0 bases, there was a span of 9 bases. Germline V CDR1 and CDR2: SGHKS, YYEKEE (reference sequence). Written as DNA, the CDR3 is TGTGCCAGCAGCTTGGTACCCATGTTGAACACTGAAGCTTTCTTT. Translating it yields CASSLVPMLNTEAFF.

The chain employs TRBV5-1 and TRBJ1-1; D uncertain. V lost 3 bases to trimming and J lost 4 bases, with 10 bases between them. The CDR3 covers 13 residues. Per the germline V gene, CDR1 is SGHRS and CDR2 is YFSETQ. This CDR3 reads CASSSLLVTEAFF. CDR3 bases: TGCGCCAGCAGCTCCCTATTAGTCACTGAAGCTTTCTTT.

The J gene is TRBJ2-1, the V gene TRBV7-2, with 16 bases matching TRBD2. Unmatched junction bases numbered 7, after V lost 5 bases and J lost 0 bases. The CDR3 covers 19 residues. The germline CDR1 and CDR2 sequences are SGHTA and FQGNSA. The CDR3: CASSRPGLAGGFSYNEQFF. The CDR3 DNA sequence: TGTGCCAGCAGCCGACCGGGACTAGCGGGAGGGTTCTCCTACAATGAGCAGTTCTTC.

This clone showed up just once. The chain has TRBV10-3 and TRBJ1-1; D not certain. CDR1 ENHRY and CDR2 SYGVKD come from the germline V gene. The CDR3 is 14 residues long. Trimming pared 2 bases from V and 4 bases from J, leaving 11 bases between. The CDR3 reads CAISEDRSSTEAFF. The CDR3 DNA reads as TGTGCCATCAGTGAGGATAGGTCGAGCACTGAAGCTTTCTTT.

The V call is TRBV27, the J call TRBJ2-7; TRBD1 might be the D (6 bases). V lost 4 bases and J lost 2, with 15 bases in between. This CDR3 comprises 15 residues. Germline CDR1 is MNHEY and CDR2 is SMNVEV (reference sequence). The CDR3 reads CASSYKSTGAYEQYF. The CDR3 nucleotides are TGTGCCAGCAGTTATAAGTCGACAGGAGCCTACGAGCAGTACTTC.

V gene TRBV21-1 combines with J gene TRBJ1-6. TRBV21-1 corresponds to a pseudogene. This CDR3 is 16 amino acids long. The CDR3 region has the DNA TGTGCCAGCAGCAGGTGGACGAGCTCCTATAATTCACCCCTCCACTTT. Amino acids: CASSRWTSSYNSPLHF.

Here the CDR3 reads CASSFWTGGSYEQYF. DNA for the CDR3: TGCGCCAGCAGCTTTTGGACAGGGGGCTCCTACGAGCAGTACTTC. This sequence joins TRBV5-1 and TRBJ2-7, with 10 bases identical to TRBD1. The CDR3 contains 15 residues. From germline, CDR1 is SGHRS and CDR2 YFSETQ. The V gene end was trimmed by 2 bases and the J gene end by 0 bases; junction bases not matched to a gene: 2.

The chain uses TRBV30 and TRBJ2-7; D may match TRBD1 or TRBD2 (5 bases each). Germline-derived CDR1 and CDR2 are GTSNPN and SVGIG (reference sequence). V was cut by 0 bases and J by 2 bases, with 8 bases left in between. This CDR3 has 13 amino acids. The CDR3 reads CAWSVRDPYEQYF. In nucleotides, the CDR3 is TGTGCCTGGAGTGTCAGGGACCCCTACGAGCAGTACTTC.

The V and J genes are TRBV7-2 and TRBJ1-1; D ambiguous. The CDR3 has 13 residues. V was pared by 0 bases and J by 6 bases, with 8 bases between. The germline CDR1 and CDR2 sequences are SGHTA and FQGNSA. CDR3 bases: TGTGCCAGCAGCTTAGCAGGGAGCCCTGAAGCTTTCTTT. Its protein product is CASSLAGSPEAFF.

This chain joins TRBV27 and TRBJ2-3, with 9 bases matching TRBD1. CDR3 length: 16 amino acids. V shed 8 bases, J shed 4 bases, and the junction held 13 bases outside the gene matches. CDR1 is MNHEY, CDR2 SMNVEV, per germline (reference sequence). This CDR3 is CASFEIGTGISDTQYF. The CDR3 DNA reads as TGTGCCAGCTTCGAAATCGGGACAGGGATATCAGATACGCAGTATTTT.

A remark on this clone: Other DNA sequences in the same sample also yield this CDR3. The V call is TRBV6-6, the J call TRBJ2-7, with 10 bases that match TRBD1. Germline CDR1 MNHNY, CDR2 SVGAGI (reference sequence). The CDR3 consists of 15 residues. V was clipped by 0 bases and J by 3 bases; unmatched bases: 2. CDR3 DNA sequence: TGTGCCAGCAGTTACTCCGGACAGGGGGGCTACGAGCAGTACTTC. Protein: CASSYSGQGGYEQYF.

The chain links TRBV5-8 to TRBJ2-4; a possible D gene is TRBD2 (5 bases). Trimming cost V 0 bases and J 8 bases, with 15 bases left between them. Germline CDR1 reads SGHTS; CDR2 reads YDEGEE. This CDR3 region has 15 residues. This CDR3 is CASSLAGSVEDIQYF. DNA for the CDR3: TGTGCCAGCAGCTTGGCCGGTAGCGTCGAGGACATTCAGTACTTC.

The chain uses TRBV6-6 and TRBJ2-2; TRBD2 agrees at 13 bases. Germline values: CDR1 MNHNY, CDR2 SVGAGI (reference sequence). The CDR3 runs 16 residues. V lost 4 bases, J lost 5 bases, and 4 bases stayed unmatched. Here the CDR3 reads CASSFPGLAGTGELFF. CDR3 nucleotides: TGTGCCAGCAGTTTTCCGGGACTAGCGGGAACCGGGGAGCTGTTTTTT.

The chain uses TRBV25-1 and TRBJ2-1, with TRBD2 identical over 7 bases. J lost 3 bases, V lost 5 bases, and 4 bases had no gene match. The length of the CDR3 is 14 residues. From germline, CDR1 is MGHDK and CDR2 SYGVNS. The CDR3 spells CASSKREDYNEQFF. The CDR3 DNA reads TGTGCCAGCAGTAAGCGGGAAGACTACAATGAGCAGTTCTTC.